The rows below give T cell receptor beta chains drawn from one sample of a study of blood T cells in healthy people across ages. TCRdb independently ran MiXCR on the 5' RACE reads; one entry per CDR3 protein. The data hold about 940,000 distinct CDR3 sequences, with roughly 52% observed a single time. The sample comprised blood. These receptors came from a man younger than 40 in good health. The CDR3 runs from the conserved cysteine through the conserved F or W. The D gene is left open where the match is weak. Not every row has a clone size; where given, it reads once, few, many or a size class.

CSAGGLAGYNEQFF	TGCAGTGCTGGGGGACTAGCGGGGTACAATGAGCAGTTCTTC	NA	TRBV20-1	TRBD2	TRBJ2-1
CASRFRQGIQMNTEAFF	TGCGCCAGCAGGTTCAGACAGGGGATCCAAATGAACACTGAAGCTTTCTTT	once	TRBV5-1	TRBD1	TRBJ1-1
CANCLAGGPDTQYF	TGCGCCAACTGCCTAGCGGGAGGTCCAGATACGCAGTATTTT	NA	TRBV5-1	TRBD2	TRBJ2-3
CASSQGTGGAYGYTF	TGTGCCAGCAGTCAGGGGACAGGGGGCGCCTATGGCTACACCTTC	many	TRBV12-3/TRBV12-4	TRBD1	TRBJ1-2
CASSLQGLSSYGYTF	TGTGCCAGCAGCCTACAGGGGCTATCGAGCTATGGCTACACCTTC	NA	TRBV3-1	TRBD1	TRBJ1-2
CAISDQETVGAFF	TGTGCCATCAGTGACCAAGAGACAGTGGGAGCTTTCTTT	NA	TRBV10-3	NA	TRBJ1-1
CASSLATSGGHNEQFF	TGTGCCAGCAGTTTAGCAACTAGCGGGGGGCACAATGAGCAGTTCTTC	NA	TRBV27	TRBD2	TRBJ2-1
CSYWARTGSTDTQYF	TGCAGCTATTGGGCTAGGACAGGGAGCACAGATACGCAGTATTTT	NA	TRBV29-1	TRBD1	TRBJ2-3
CASSFSGTGASNQPQHF	TGTGCCAGCAGCTTTTCCGGGACAGGGGCGAGCAATCAGCCCCAGCATTTT	NA	TRBV7-8	TRBD1	TRBJ1-5
CASNPGQGAYEQYF	TGTGCCAGCAATCCGGGACAGGGGGCCTACGAGCAGTACTTC	NA	TRBV9	TRBD1	TRBJ2-7
CASSFGGMPNSPLHF	TGTGCCAGCAGTTTCGGTGGAATGCCAAATTCACCCCTCCACTTT	few	TRBV12-3/TRBV12-4	NA	TRBJ1-6
CASGVGDTEAFF	TGTGCCAGCGGGGTCGGGGACACTGAAGCTTTCTTT	NA	TRBV2	NA	TRBJ1-1
CSLGSGPDTQYF	TGCAGTTTGGGTAGTGGCCCAGATACGCAGTATTTT	few	TRBV20-1	NA	TRBJ2-3
CASSSTAPETQYF	TGTGCCAGCAGCTCAACCGCCCCTGAGACCCAGTACTTC	few	TRBV7-9	NA	TRBJ2-5
CSASGGQGITEAFF	TGCAGTGCTAGCGGGGGACAGGGCATCACTGAAGCTTTCTTT	NA	TRBV20-1	TRBD1	TRBJ1-1
CAVMASGAYNEQFF	TGTGCCGTCATGGCTAGCGGGGCGTACAATGAGCAGTTCTTC	NA	TRBV10-3	TRBD2	TRBJ2-1
CASSRKYNEQFF	TGTGCCAGCAGCCGAAAGTACAATGAGCAGTTCTTC	once	TRBV7-9	NA	TRBJ2-1
CASSEGRNYGYTF	TGTGCCAGCAGTGAGGGACGGAACTATGGCTACACCTTC	many	TRBV6-2/TRBV6-3	NA	TRBJ1-2
CASSSLEGIDLNYGYTF	TGTGCCAGCTCAAGCCTGGAGGGGATCGATCTTAACTATGGCTACACCTTC	few	TRBV6-2/TRBV6-3	NA	TRBJ1-2
CASSLGGGHPLQAGAFF	TGTGCCAGCAGCTTAGGGGGGGGACACCCTCTCCAAGCGGGAGCTTTCTTT	NA	TRBV11-2	NA	TRBJ1-1
CASRTGTSGVDTQYF	TGTGCCAGCAGAACCGGGACTAGCGGGGTAGATACGCAGTATTTT	few	TRBV27	TRBD2	TRBJ2-3
CSASVPGRDYEQYF	TGCAGTGCTAGTGTCCCAGGCAGGGACTACGAGCAGTACTTC	few	TRBV20-1	NA	TRBJ2-7
CASSLGGTSLETQYF	TGTGCCAGCAGCTTAGGTGGGACTAGCCTGGAGACCCAGTACTTC	once	TRBV7-2	TRBD2	TRBJ2-5
CASSMGAAASYEQYF	TGTGCCAGTAGTATGGGGGCAGCTGCCTCCTACGAGCAGTACTTC	once	TRBV19	NA	TRBJ2-7
CASSYKGTRYTEAFF	TGTGCCAGCAGTTATAAGGGGACCCGGTACACTGAAGCTTTCTTT	NA	TRBV6-5	NA	TRBJ1-1
CASSLYVTAHGYTF	TGTGCCAGCAGCTTGTATGTGACGGCCCATGGCTACACCTTC	NA	TRBV5-6	NA	TRBJ1-2
CASSPLRGNEQFF	TGTGCCAGCAGTCCTCTCCGGGGCAATGAGCAGTTCTTC	NA	TRBV12-3/TRBV12-4	NA	TRBJ2-1
CASSQENLGSPLHF	TGTGCCAGCAGCCAAGAAAACCTCGGTTCACCCCTCCACTTT	NA	TRBV14	NA	TRBJ1-6
CASSQDRSGRGTYF	TGCGCCAGCAGCCAAGATCGGTCCGGTCGGGGCACGTATTTT	few	TRBV4-3	NA	TRBJ2-3
CSVDPLEQFF	TGCAGCGTTGATCCGTTGGAGCAGTTCTTC	few	TRBV29-1	NA	TRBJ2-1
CASSHYEAEQFF	TGTGCCAGCAGCCACTATGAGGCTGAGCAGTTCTTC	few	TRBV7-6	NA	TRBJ2-1
CASSFGRGLNTEAFF	TGTGCCAGCAGTTTTGGGAGGGGACTTAACACTGAAGCTTTCTTT	NA	TRBV12-3/TRBV12-4	NA	TRBJ1-1
CASSRQAGLYEQYF	TGCGCCAGCAGCCGACAGGCGGGGTTATACGAGCAGTACTTC	many	TRBV4-1	NA	TRBJ2-7
CASSLSPAGTDTQYF	TGTGCCAGCAGTTTATCCCCCGCAGGGACAGATACGCAGTATTTT	NA	TRBV27	NA	TRBJ2-3
CASSQARRLAGESSYNEQFF	TGCGCCAGCAGCCAAGCGCGGAGACTAGCGGGGGAAAGCTCCTACAATGAGCAGTTCTTC	many	TRBV4-3	TRBD2	TRBJ2-1
CASSHSGDISGANVLTF	TGTGCCAGCAGCCATTCCGGCGATATCTCTGGGGCCAACGTCCTGACTTTC	NA	TRBV4-2	NA	TRBJ2-6
CASTREGTGTYGYTF	TGCGCCAGCACCCGAGAGGGGACAGGGACCTATGGCTACACCTTC	NA	TRBV5-1	TRBD1	TRBJ1-2
CSVSGMADTQYF	TGCAGCGTGAGCGGAATGGCAGATACGCAGTATTTT	NA	TRBV29-1	NA	TRBJ2-3
CSARGLAGRDTQYF	TGCAGTGCTAGAGGACTAGCGGGGAGAGATACGCAGTATTTT	few	TRBV20-1	TRBD2	TRBJ2-3
CASSESLAGVQEQYF	TGTGCCAGCAGTGAAAGCCTAGCGGGGGTGCAAGAGCAGTACTTC	NA	TRBV2	TRBD2	TRBJ2-7
CASSETTGGAGDTQYF	TGTGCCAGCAGCGAAACTACCGGGGGGGCCGGAGATACGCAGTATTTT	NA	TRBV9	TRBD2	TRBJ2-3
CSAGTANSYEQYF	TGCAGCGCCGGGACAGCCAACTCCTACGAGCAGTACTTC	NA	TRBV29-1	TRBD1	TRBJ2-7
CSARVPWGSYEQYF	TGCAGTGCTAGAGTTCCCTGGGGGTCCTACGAGCAGTACTTC	NA	TRBV20-1	NA	TRBJ2-7
CATRVPSGKNTGELFF	TGTGCCACACGGGTCCCGAGCGGCAAGAACACCGGGGAGCTGTTTTTT	NA	TRBV24-1	NA	TRBJ2-2
CASSPGWERHGYTF	TGTGCCAGCAGCCCCGGCTGGGAGAGACATGGCTACACCTTC	many	TRBV14	NA	TRBJ1-2
CASSHGLDNQFF	TGTGCCAGCAGTCACGGACTAGATAACCAGTTCTTC	NA	TRBV12-3/TRBV12-4	TRBD2	TRBJ2-1
CATSDSDRGQETQYF	TGTGCCACCAGTGATTCAGACAGGGGGCAAGAGACCCAGTACTTC	NA	TRBV24-1	TRBD1	TRBJ2-5
CASSQTEPGRLTSYNSPLHF	TGTGCCAGCAGTCAAACCGAGCCGGGACGCCTGACCTCCTATAATTCACCCCTCCACTTT	NA	TRBV6-1	NA	TRBJ1-6
CASSVVPDRGPSNYGYTF	TGTGCCAGCAGCGTAGTCCCCGACAGGGGACCTTCTAACTATGGCTACACCTTC	NA	TRBV9	TRBD1	TRBJ1-2
CAWGTGDYEQYF	TGTGCCTGGGGGACGGGGGACTACGAGCAGTACTTC	NA	TRBV30	NA	TRBJ2-7
CSVSGGVDTQYF	TGCAGTGTCAGCGGGGGGGTAGATACGCAGTATTTT	NA	TRBV20-1	TRBD2	TRBJ2-3
CSARGPAGQGHEQFF	TGCAGTGCCAGAGGGCCCGCGGGACAGGGCCATGAGCAGTTCTTC	few	TRBV20-1	TRBD1	TRBJ2-1
CASLWEAFNEQFF	TGTGCCAGCCTCTGGGAGGCTTTCAATGAGCAGTTCTTC	few	TRBV2	NA	TRBJ2-1
CASRGTSGVLDTQYF	TGTGCCAGCAGGGGGACTAGCGGGGTACTAGATACGCAGTATTTT	NA	TRBV12-3/TRBV12-4	TRBD2	TRBJ2-3
CASSLALGADTQYF	TGTGCCAGCAGCTTAGCCCTCGGGGCAGATACGCAGTATTTT	NA	TRBV12-3/TRBV12-4	NA	TRBJ2-3
CASSYEAGGSTDTQYF	TGTGCCAGCAGTTACGAAGCGGGGGGTTCCACAGATACGCAGTATTTT	NA	TRBV6-5	TRBD2	TRBJ2-3
CASSQGQISGANVLTF	TGCGCCAGCAGCCAAGGGCAGATCTCTGGGGCCAACGTCCTGACTTTC	NA	TRBV4-1	NA	TRBJ2-6